Described below is a single T cell receptor (beta chain) sequence and its context. What it binds is not known. 13 Jbeta primers and 60 Vbeta primers were used for the PCR. Method: immunoSEQ multiplex PCR; TCRdb's copy keeps in-frame clones and lacks some. Of 150,000 to 200,000 clones in the sample, approximately 81% are singletons; the top ten hold about 0.24%. This sample was included in a study of cytomegalovirus exposure and HLA in healthy donors. Study-level findings and limits: What was likely a sequencing artifact was a cluster of highly shared sequence variants. Most CMV-associated TCR beta chains appeared HLA-restricted in a later analysis. At a 0.05 false discovery rate, a later analysis found 16,951 TCR beta sequences to be associated with HLA alleles.

The sample taken for sequencing was PBMCs. The TCR comes from a boy under 18 in good health and CMV-seronegative.

CDR3: CASRASGTSDNEQFF. The DNA for the CDR3 is TGTGCCAGCAGGGCTAGCGGGACTTCAGACAATGAGCAGTTCTTC. V is TRBV7-6 and J is TRBJ2-1; 9 bases are a match to TRBD2. The CDR3 has 15 residues. The germline V gene has CDR1 SGHVS and CDR2 FNYEAQ. The ends lost 6 bases at V and 5 bases at J; junction bases unmatched: 8. Full variable domain (rest looked up from reference TRBV7-6 and TRBJ2-1): GAGVSQSPRYKVTKRGQDVALRCDPISGHVSLYWYRQALGQGPEFLTYFNYEAQQDKSGLPNDRFSAERPEGSISTLTIQRTEQRDSAMYRCASRASGTSDNEQFFGPGTRLTVL.